This T cell receptor (beta chain) is drawn from a study of blood T cell repertoires in COVID-19 (TCRdb year 2020). Study-wide context: Collaborator samples came from the United States, Italy and Spain and covered acute and convalescent phases of COVID-19. The samples were drawn from two sources: the first 160 participants of the ongoing ImmuneRACE study, and over 950 subjects contributed by 6 global collaborators. The material from the prospective study consisted of cDNA or gDNA derived from T cells, B-cell-depleted T cells, or PBMCs. Nearly every sample came with metadata listing a de-identified subject ID, COVID-19 status, age in years and sex. HLA class I and class II types, where available, came from metadata supplied by the sample provider rather than from assay-based typing. The dataset comprised deeply sampled blood TCRbeta repertoires from subjects exposed to, actively infected with, or recovered from COVID-19. The repertoires were released in a freely available public database intended as a resource for research on the immune response to SARS-CoV-2. General conclusions and limits of the study: Clinical and demographic metadata were provided uncurated, with the amount varying by source and participant.

Collaborating institutions collected whole blood in K2EDTA tubes following their own protocols. For TCRbeta analysis, collaborator samples were shipped as frozen whole blood, as isolated PBMCs, or as DNA extracted from either sample type. From a lookup of the germline V gene (reference sequence), CDR1 and CDR2 are GTSNPN and SVGIG. CDR3 length: 11 amino acids, cysteine to phenylalanine. Kept here is only the CDR3 DNA, which spans 33 bases and is read in frame from base 1. At the junction V is shortened by 5 bases and J by 5 bases, with 8 bases in between. On this clone itself: Its antigen remains unidentified. No quality values exist for individual bases; no much larger clone is one base distant.

The immunoSEQ Assay, a bias-controlled multiplex PCR, was used to amplify TCRbeta CDR3 regions from genomic DNA. As for the original processing: The number of nucleated cells in each sample was estimated by amplification of reference gene primers within the assay. To quantify the absolute abundance of each unique TCRbeta CDR3 rearrangement, sequence reads were collapsed and filtered. For each sample, productive Simpson clonality was calculated as the square root of Simpson's diversity index over productive rearrangements. What TCRdb holds here is the immuneACCESS table cut down to in-frame rearrangements. Part of the clones is not present; checked against another copy, under half of the missing clones reflect an unresolved V gene, and the others are unexplained. V, J and clone size are those of that table, while D and trimming were read from the DNA. The table for this sample lists about 98,000 clones; roughly four fifths of them were counted only once. The ten largest clones add up to around 9.5% of the sample.

The chain is assembled from TRBV30 and TRBJ2-3; TRBD2 is possibly the D segment (6 matching bases). The sequenced material came from peripheral blood. This sequence was found in a man in his forties or fifties with active or convalescent COVID-19. The DNA reads TGTGCCTGGGGACTACTAGATACGCAGTATTTT. Translated, this is CAWGLLDTQYF. With the portions outside the CDR3 filled from the reference TRBV30 and TRBJ2-3 genes, the complete variable region becomes SQTIHQWPATLVQPVGSPLSLECTVEGTSNPNLYWYRQAAGRGLQLLFYSVGIGQISSEVPQNLSASRPQDRQFILSSKKLLLSDSGFYLCAWGLLDTQYFGPGTRLTVL.